The 28 T cell receptor beta chains below come from one sample, sequenced in a study of shared T cell receptors in the human thymus. TCRdb keeps only in-frame clones here, not all; method: immunoSEQ multiplex PCR. The sample holds about 380,000 clones; roughly 94% are singletons and the top ten take 0.02%. Sequencing was carried out using thymocytes. These receptors all come from a human donor.

The chain's CDR3 is CSVEVRQGGAGYTF. DNA for the CDR3: TGCAGCGTTGAAGTTCGGCAGGGGGGGGCGGGCTACACCTTC. The chain employs TRBV29-1 and TRBJ1-2; 7 positions match TRBD1. The V and J ends lost 1 base and 8 bases, in that order; junction bases with no gene match: 10. This CDR3 has 14 amino acids. Looked up from germline, CDR1 is SQVTM and CDR2 is ANQGSEA.

The chain is built from TRBV30 and TRBJ1-1; D is uncertain. CDR3 length equals 14 residues. The germline V gene has CDR1 GTSNPN and CDR2 SVGIG (reference sequence). Trimming removed 4 bases at V and 1 base at J, with 13 bases between. The CDR3 DNA reads as TGTGCCTGGACGTCGGAGGTCCGGAACACTGAAGCTTTCTTT. This encodes CAWTSEVRNTEAFF.

The chain uses TRBV10-3 and TRBJ1-1; 8 bases line up with TRBD1. The germline V gene has CDR1 ENHRY and CDR2 SYGVKD. The CDR3 sequence is 16 residues long. V gave up 4 bases and J gave up 2 bases; unmatched junction bases: 9. The CDR3 nucleotides read TGTGCCATCAGTGGGACAGGGTTTGAGGAAAACACTGAAGCTTTCTTT. Translated, it gives CAISGTGFEENTEAFF.

J is TRBJ1-3 and V is TRBV28, with TRBD1 as a possible D gene (5 bases). The V gene lost 7 bases and the J gene lost 2 bases, with 18 bases spanning the gap. CDR1 is MDHEN, CDR2 SYDVKM, per germline. This CDR3 is built from 16 residues. The CDR3 DNA reads as TGTGCCAGCAATGGGGGTGGGGAAATCCCTGGAAACACCATATATTTT. Its translation is CASNGGGEIPGNTIYF.

This clone was observed a few times. The chain's CDR3 is CASSELAVSGNTIYF. The CDR3 coding sequence is TGTGCCAGCAGTGAATTGGCAGTCTCTGGAAACACCATATATTTT. The gene calls are TRBV25-1 and TRBJ1-3, with no clear D. V lost 1 base, J lost 0 bases, and 7 bases lay in between. CDR1 MGHDK and CDR2 SYGVNS come from the germline V gene. CDR3 size: 15 residues.

J is TRBJ2-6 and V is TRBV5-1; D is perhaps TRBD2 (5 bases). Per germline, CDR1 SGHRS and CDR2 YFSETQ. V gave up 7 bases and J gave up 0 bases, with 11 bases separating them. The CDR3 spans 15 residues. The CDR3 sequence: CASLMGASGANVLTF. The CDR3 DNA sequence: TGCGCCAGCCTCATGGGAGCCTCTGGGGCCAACGTCCTGACTTTC. The full variable domain, completed using reference TRBV5-1 and TRBJ2-6, is KAGVTQTPRYLIKTRGQQVTLSCSPISGHRSVSWYQQTPGQGLQFLFEYFSETQRNKGNFPGRFSGRQFSNSRSEMNVSTLELGDSALYLCASLMGASGANVLTFGAGSRLTVL.

The V and J genes are TRBV4-3 and TRBJ2-1; 13 nucleotides match TRBD2. The CDR3 extends over 19 amino acids. Germline lookup yields CDR1 LGHNA and CDR2 YSLEER. Trimming cost V 4 bases and J 3 bases; bases outside gene matches: 12. The CDR3 DNA follows: TGCGCCAGCAGCCCCGCCGGGACTAGCGGGAATACCTGCTACAATGAGCAGTTCTTC. This translates into CASSPAGTSGNTCYNEQFF.

This rearrangement joins TRBV5-5 to TRBJ2-7, with unresolved D. The CDR3 covers 12 residues. Germline V CDR1 and CDR2: SGHKS, YYEKEE (reference sequence). V was trimmed by 1 base and J by 3 bases, leaving 5 bases between them. CDR3 protein: CASSLSGYEQYF. CDR3 DNA: TGTGCCAGCAGCTTGTCCGGCTACGAGCAGTACTTC. The full variable domain, its missing parts supplied by reference TRBV5-5 and TRBJ2-7, is DAGVTQSPTHLIKTRGQQVTLRCSPISGHKSVSWYQQVLGQGPQFIFQYYEKEERGRGNFPDRFSARQFPNYSSELNVNALLLGDSALYLCASSLSGYEQYFGPGTRLTVT.

CDR3 residues: CASRSLAGGTYEQYF. CDR3 bases: TGTGCCAGCAGGTCACTAGCGGGAGGGACCTACGAGCAGTACTTC. The V gene is TRBV7-2, the J gene TRBJ2-7; TRBD2 aligns across 13 bases. The length of the CDR3 is 15 residues. The V and J ends lost 6 bases and 2 bases, in that order; junction bases with no gene match: 4. Germline assignment: CDR1 SGHTA and CDR2 FQGNSA.

The table lists this clone with a few counts. V is TRBV2 and J is TRBJ2-7, with D perhaps matching TRBD1 or TRBD2 (5 bases each). The germline gives CDR1 SNHLY, CDR2 FYNNEI. The CDR3 extends over 16 amino acids. V was cut by 0 bases and J by 6 bases, with 18 bases left in between. CDR3 protein: CASSEAHGAGGGEQYF. CDR3 DNA sequence: TGTGCCAGCAGTGAAGCGCACGGGGCTGGCGGTGGCGAGCAGTACTTC.

V and J are TRBV27 and TRBJ1-1; possibly TRBD1 for D (5 bases). CDR3 length equals 15 residues. The ends were cut back, 5 bases at V and 1 base at J, with 14 bases in the middle. From germline, CDR1 is MNHEY and CDR2 SMNVEV (reference sequence). CDR3 nucleotide sequence: TGTGCCAGCAGTATGGCCCTTACAGGGAACACTGAAGCTTTCTTT. This sequence encodes CASSMALTGNTEAFF.

The chain uses TRBV15 and TRBJ1-2; 7 nucleotides agree with TRBD1. Germline V gives CDR1 LNHNV, CDR2 YYDKDF (reference sequence). Germline trimming cut 3 bases from V and 0 bases from J; bases unmatched to any gene: 13. The CDR3 is 18 amino acids. CDR3 amino acids: CATSRGSRTGASNYGYTF. The CDR3 DNA sequence: TGTGCCACCAGCAGGGGATCCCGGACAGGCGCTTCTAACTATGGCTACACCTTC.

The V call is TRBV27, the J call TRBJ2-7; D may be TRBD2 (6 bases). The CDR3 contains 17 residues. Per germline, CDR1 MNHEY and CDR2 SMNVEV (reference sequence). V was shortened by 2 bases and J by 5 bases, with 22 bases between the two germline ends. In DNA form, the CDR3 reads TGTGCCAGCAGTTTACGGCGGAGGGGAGCTAGCCTTAACGAGCAGTACTTC. It specifies CASSLRRRGASLNEQYF.

V usage is TRBV27 and J usage is TRBJ2-3, with 11 bases identical to TRBD2. CDR1 and CDR2 from the germline V gene are MNHEY and SMNVEV (reference sequence). The V segment lost 3 bases and the J segment 2 bases; nucleotides outside the gene matches: 1. The CDR3 extends over 15 amino acids. This CDR3 reads CASSLGLADTDTQYF. The CDR3, as DNA: TGTGCCAGCAGTTTGGGACTAGCGGACACAGATACGCAGTATTTT.

The chain is built from TRBV5-5 and TRBJ2-7; the D is unclear. There are 11 residues in the CDR3. CDR1 is SGHKS, CDR2 YYEKEE, per germline (reference sequence). The V end lost 6 bases, the J end lost 3 bases, and 7 bases lay between the germline ends. CDR3 amino acids: CASTQRYEQYF. CDR3 in DNA: TGTGCCAGCACCCAGCGCTACGAGCAGTACTTC. Using reference TRBV5-5 and TRBJ2-7 for the parts outside the CDR3, the full variable domain is DAGVTQSPTHLIKTRGQQVTLRCSPISGHKSVSWYQQVLGQGPQFIFQYYEKEERGRGNFPDRFSARQFPNYSSELNVNALLLGDSALYLCASTQRYEQYFGPGTRLTVT.

The chain is built from TRBV5-6 and TRBJ2-1, with 10 positions matching TRBD2. Trimming cost V 4 bases and J 1 base; bases outside gene matches: 2. The V gene's germline CDR1 is SGHDT and CDR2 YYEEEE. There are 15 residues in the CDR3. The CDR3 nucleotides read TGTGCCAGCAGCCCGACTAGCGGGTCCTACAATGAGCAGTTCTTC. Its translation is CASSPTSGSYNEQFF.

This clone occurred once. The V and J genes are TRBV4-3 and TRBJ1-2; D might be TRBD1 (5 bases). The V and J ends lost 4 bases and 6 bases respectively, with 27 bases between them. From germline, CDR1 is LGHNA and CDR2 YSLEER. The length of the CDR3 is 18 residues. CDR3 sequence: CASSRDIIIRDPRNGYTF. CDR3 sequence (DNA): TGCGCCAGCAGCCGAGACATTATAATCCGGGACCCAAGGAATGGCTACACCTTC.

The chain recombines TRBV6-1 with TRBJ2-3; TRBD2 matches at 12 bases. The CDR3 is 16 amino acids. Trimming took 4 bases from V and 2 from J; bases not matched to a gene: 4. Germline CDR1 and CDR2: MNHNS and SASEGT. In nucleotides, the CDR3 is TGTGCCAGCAGTGCGGGACTAGCGGGTCCCACAGATACGCAGTATTTT. Protein product: CASSAGLAGPTDTQYF.

The chain combines TRBV30 with TRBJ2-1; tentatively, D is TRBD1 or TRBD2 (6 bases each). The CDR3 length is 14 residues. Between the trimmed V and J ends, which lost 4 bases and 2 bases, there was a span of 12 bases. Looked up from germline, CDR1 is GTSNPN and CDR2 is SVGIG (reference sequence). CDR3 in amino acids: CAWTGAFPYNEQFF. The CDR3 DNA reads as TGTGCCTGGACGGGGGCTTTCCCCTACAATGAGCAGTTCTTC.

This rearrangement joins TRBV10-3 to TRBJ2-2; possibly TRBD1 or TRBD2 for D (7 bases each). V dropped 10 bases and J dropped 0 bases, with 12 bases sitting between them. The germline V gene has CDR1 ENHRY and CDR2 SYGVKD. This CDR3 spans 14 amino acids. Here the CDR3 DNA reads TGTGCCACAGGGGGGGGCGCGAACACCGGGGAGCTGTTTTTT. Encoded protein: CATGGGANTGELFF.

The V call is TRBV28, the J call TRBJ2-7; perhaps TRBD2 as D (5 bases). V lost 1 base, J lost 4 bases, and 8 bases lay in between. Germline values: CDR1 MDHEN, CDR2 SYDVKM. CDR3 size: 13 residues. Written as DNA, the CDR3 is TGTGCCAGCAGTTTATTCGGGGAGTACGAGCAGTACTTC. It yields the protein CASSLFGEYEQYF.

The V and J genes are TRBV2 and TRBJ1-1, with 9 positions matching TRBD1. V lost 6 bases to trimming and J lost 3 bases; unmatched junction nucleotides: 14. The length of the CDR3 is 17 residues. The germline CDR1 and CDR2 sequences are SNHLY and FYNNEI. Written as DNA, the CDR3 is TGTGCCAGCAGCGAGGGTCCCCCGGGACAGGGAGACACTGAAGCTTTCTTT. Amino acids: CASSEGPPGQGDTEAFF.

The genes are TRBV27 and TRBJ2-6, with 10 bases aligning to TRBD1. From germline, CDR1 is MNHEY and CDR2 SMNVEV (reference sequence). With 5 bases clipped from V and 0 bases from J, the junction kept 10 bases outside the gene matches. The CDR3 extends over 19 amino acids. CDR3 DNA sequence: TGTGCCAGCAGTAAAACCGGGACAGGGGCCAACTCTGGGGCCAACGTCCTGACTTTC. Translation: CASSKTGTGANSGANVLTF.

This chain connects TRBV28 to TRBJ1-2; the D gene is possibly TRBD1 (5 bases). Per germline, CDR1 MDHEN and CDR2 SYDVKM. There are 17 residues in the CDR3. Trimming left V 8 bases short and J 1 base short, with 23 bases between. The CDR3 nucleotides are TGTGCCAGCGATACACGGCCGGGGGACGGGGTTAACTATGGCTACACCTTC. Protein product: CASDTRPGDGVNYGYTF.

This clone was found once. In nucleotides, the CDR3 is TGTGCCAGCAAATTAAACCGGGAACGGGGCACAGATACGCAGTATTTT. Amino acids: CASKLNRERGTDTQYF. The V call is TRBV6-6, the J call TRBJ2-3, with D possibly being TRBD2 (5 bases). In germline, CDR1 is MNHNY, CDR2 SVGAGI (reference sequence). This CDR3 spans 16 amino acids. The V end was cut by 7 bases, the J end by 1 base, with 18 bases between.

This chain links TRBV9 with TRBJ2-5; 9 nucleotides line up with TRBD2. The CDR3 has 17 residues. Per the germline V gene, CDR1 is SGDLS and CDR2 is YYNGEE. With 3 bases clipped from V and 5 bases from J, the junction kept 14 bases outside the gene matches. CDR3 amino acids: CASSGGNRGRASETQYF. The CDR3 DNA is TGTGCCAGCAGCGGGGGGAATCGCGGGAGGGCCTCGGAGACCCAGTACTTC.

Written as DNA, the CDR3 is TGTGCCAGCAGTTTAAAGGGACAGCCTCCATATAGCAATCAGCCCCAGCATTTT. It translates to CASSLKGQPPYSNQPQHF. This chain uses TRBV28 with TRBJ1-5, with TRBD1 identical over 7 bases. This CDR3 comprises 18 residues. The V and J ends lost 2 bases and 0 bases, in that order; junction bases with no gene match: 10. From germline, CDR1 is MDHEN and CDR2 SYDVKM.

V and J are TRBV7-3 and TRBJ1-3, with TRBD1 as a possible D gene (5 bases). Trimming shortened V by 4 bases and J by 0 bases, and 10 bases separated the two germline ends. Per germline, CDR1 SGHTA and CDR2 FQGTGA. This CDR3 is built from 15 residues. The CDR3 DNA reads TGTGCCAGCAGCTCAGGGACCAGCTCTGGAAACACCATATATTTT. Encoded protein: CASSSGTSSGNTIYF.